This T cell receptor beta chain originates from a study of control samples from healthy donors and cancer patients. Trimming removed 1 base from V and 2 bases from J; junction bases left unmatched: 4. This CDR3 region has 16 residues. Germline CDR1 and CDR2: LGHDT and YNNKEL (reference sequence). Sequenced by immunoSEQ multiplex PCR; TCRdb stores in-frame clones only, minus some. Seen here are about 80,000 clones, about 88% observed once, and the top ten hold 5.7%. Sequencing was performed on blood. The chain couples TRBV3-1 (or the pseudogene TRBV3-2) to TRBJ1-5; TRBD1 agrees at 8 bases. The receptor's source is a woman aged 45-65 years in good health. The CDR3 bases are TGTGCCAGCAGCCAAGGGTCGGGACAGGGCAATCAGCCCCAGCATTTT. It is translated as CASSQGSGQGNQPQHF.